These 2 T cell receptor beta chains share one sample of origin, sequenced in a study of T cells in Graves' hyperthyroidism and ophthalmopathy. Amplification targeted TCR beta CDR3 regions from RNA transcripts. In the first-round RT-PCR of the TCR CDR3, the HTBI primer set was used. TCRdb passed the multiplex PCR reads through MiXCR, listing each CDR3 protein once. The data show about 400,000 distinct CDR3 sequences, with about 14% seen just once and roughly 13% held by the top ten. Sequenced material: blood. The receptor source for this set is a young man with Graves' ophthalmopathy.

This clonotype was observed many times. The chain recombines TRBV10-2 with TRBJ2-1, with 12 bases lining up with TRBD2. Germline assignment: CDR1 WSHSY and CDR2 SAAADI. V was pared by 5 bases and J by 2 bases, with 4 bases of the junction left unmatched. CDR3 size: 16 residues. The CDR3 sequence: CASSSSSGGAYNEQFF. CDR3 nucleotide sequence: TGCGCCAGCAGTTCCTCTAGCGGGGGGGCCTACAATGAGCAGTTCTTC.

This clonotype was seen only a few times. V usage is TRBV11-1 and J usage is TRBJ1-1, with D uncertain. CDR1 SGHAT and CDR2 FQDESV come from the germline V gene (reference sequence). The CDR3 consists of 15 residues. Trimming pared 0 bases from V and 8 bases from J, leaving 16 bases between. The CDR3 coding sequence is TGTGCCAGCAGCTTAGCTGCTGGGCTTCTGGGGGAAGCTTTCTTT. Protein sequence: CASSLAAGLLGEAFF. The full variable domain, its missing parts supplied by reference TRBV11-1 and TRBJ1-1, is EAEVAQSPRYKITEKSQAVAFWCDPISGHATLYWYRQILGQGPELLVQFQDESVVDDSQLPKDRFSAERLKGVDSTLKIQPAELGDSAMYLCASSLAAGLLGEAFFGQGTRLTVV.